What follows is one TCR beta chain and its context. Full-length variable regions came from constant-region reverse primers plus semi-nested Nested Universal Primer A PCR. TCRdb used MiXCR to reprocess the 5' RACE reads, holding one entry per CDR3 protein. The sample lists nearly 55,000 distinct CDR3 sequences; approximately 23% were seen once. Purified naive CD4+ T cells were depleted of CD25+ Tregs. The receptor was isolated from a female donor with breast cancer. Sample: tumor-infiltrating naive CD4+ T cells sorted from the breast tumor. Indicated subset: naive CD4+ T cells, CD4+CD45RA+CD25-.

The CDR3 reads CASSLAGQNTEAFF. CDR3 in DNA: TGCGCCAGCAGCTTGGCTGGACAGAACACTGAAGCTTTCTTT. V and J are TRBV5-1 and TRBJ1-1; the D gene is possibly TRBD1 (5 bases). The CDR3 covers 14 residues. Trimming removed 0 bases at V and 1 base at J, with 7 bases between. Germline loops: CDR1 SGHRS, CDR2 YFSETQ.